The TCR beta chain under discussion was sequenced for a study of blood T cell repertoires in COVID-19 (TCRdb year 2020). Study-wide context: Samples covering the acute and convalescent phases of COVID-19 were provided by collaborators in the United States, Italy and Spain. The samples were drawn from two sources: the first 160 participants of the ongoing ImmuneRACE study, and 950 to 1,500 subjects contributed by 6 global collaborators. Subjects who had been exposed to COVID-19, were actively infected with it, or had recovered from it provided the deeply sampled blood TCRbeta repertoires that made up the dataset. The material from the prospective study consisted of cDNA or gDNA derived from T cells, B-cell-depleted T cells, or PBMCs. Where available, HLA class I and class II types were taken from metadata supplied by the sample provider and were not determined by assay-based typing. The repertoires were made available in a free public database intended to serve as a resource for research on the immune response to SARS-CoV-2. The sample metadata nearly always contained a de-identified subject ID, COVID-19 status, age in years and sex.

What the work shows at the level of the full study, not this receptor alone: Clinical and demographic metadata were provided uncurated, with the amount varying by source and participant.

Enrolling through a virtual design, the prospective study's participants ranged in age from roughly 18 to 95 years and lived across 24 United States geographic areas. To assign participants to cohorts, the prospective study relied on clinical history that participants themselves reported in a screening survey and a study questionnaire. Each participant in the prospective study had whole blood, serum and a nasopharyngeal or oropharyngeal swab collected by mobile phlebotomists. Over a roughly 2-month period, participants in the prospective study had the option of providing additional blood draws and questionnaires. Blood samples from the prospective study were shipped frozen or at room temperature prior to DNA extraction. From the cysteine up to the phenylalanine, the CDR3 has a length of 14 residues. Only CDR3 DNA is held: 42 bases, read in frame from base 1. Via the germline V gene (reference sequence), CDR1 is LGHDT and CDR2 YNNKEL. The V and J ends are trimmed by 1 base and 7 bases, leaving 13 bases between them.

TCRbeta CDR3 regions were amplified from genomic DNA using the immunoSEQ Assay, a bias-controlled multiplex PCR. On the authors' methods: The number of nucleated cells in each sample was estimated from the amplification of reference gene primers within the assay. To quantify the absolute abundance of each unique TCRbeta CDR3 rearrangement, sequence reads were collapsed and filtered. For each sample, productive Simpson clonality was calculated as the square root of Simpson's diversity index across productive rearrangements. TCRdb provides this immuneACCESS table in a form limited to in-frame rearrangements. Some clones are lacking; in checked studies, under half of them reflect an unresolved V gene, and why the rest are absent is not known. V, J and clone size derive from that table, while D and trimming were established from the DNA sequence. A total of 220,000 or so clones appear in this sample, 80% to 90% of them only once. The ten biggest clones cover roughly 3% of the sample.

Comment on this clone: Its antigen specificity is not known. Base qualities were left out, and no much larger clone turns up one base away.

The clonotype originates from a woman in her late teens or twenties in a cohort exposed to, infected with or recovered from COVID-19 (not recorded which). Sample: PBMCs or T cells enriched from blood (not recorded which). The chain was built from TRBV3-1 (or the pseudogene TRBV3-2) and TRBJ1-2; possibly the D gene is TRBD1, per 5 matching bases. Here is the DNA: TGTGCCAGCAGCCAAGTCCCCAGCCAGGGTGGCTACACCTTC. This yields the protein CASSQVPSQGGYTF.